This section outlines one T cell receptor (beta chain) sequence together with its context. Primers for the PCR totalled 60 Vbeta and 13 Jbeta. Some clones are missing from TCRdb's copy, which holds only in-frame ones; the method was immunoSEQ multiplex PCR. The table has 150,000 to 190,000 clones, around 74% seen once; the top ten hold over 1.1%. The CDR3 is 15 amino acids. The ends lost 3 bases at V and 2 bases at J; junction bases unmatched: 4. CDR1 and CDR2 (germline): MDHEN, SYDVKM. The data derive from a study of cytomegalovirus exposure and HLA in healthy donors. Study summary: Out of 150 million to 200 million T cells, an earlier analysis found around 120 million unique TCR beta sequences in total.

The clonotype originates from a man younger than 30 in good health and CMV-seronegative. V and J are TRBV28 and TRBJ1-5; 7 nucleotides match TRBD1. Sequenced sample: PBMCs. The chain's CDR3 is CASSLAQGGNQPQHF. For the CDR3, the DNA is TGTGCCAGCAGTTTGGCGCAGGGGGGCAATCAGCCCCAGCATTTT.